The text below deals with one T cell receptor (beta chain). This sequence may be a read error, since a much larger clone differs from it by one base. The sample comes from a study of early T cells in non-severe SARS-CoV-2 infection. The length of the CDR3 is 14 residues. The germline V gene encodes CDR1 SNHLY and CDR2 FYNNEI. A single record per CDR3 protein comes from TCRdb applying MiXCR to the 5' RACE reads. The sample consists of tens of thousands of distinct CDR3 sequences, 5.4% of them appearing once. The chain has TRBV2 and TRBJ1-5; D is possibly TRBD1 (6 bases). The sample here was whole blood, taken at baseline. The sequence was obtained from an adult who was a healthcare worker with PCR-confirmed SARS-CoV-2 infection or an uninfected control (not recorded which). CDR3 coding DNA: TGTGCCAGCAGTGAACCGCCAGAAGGACAGCCCGAGCATTTT. Translated: CASSEPPEGQPEHF.